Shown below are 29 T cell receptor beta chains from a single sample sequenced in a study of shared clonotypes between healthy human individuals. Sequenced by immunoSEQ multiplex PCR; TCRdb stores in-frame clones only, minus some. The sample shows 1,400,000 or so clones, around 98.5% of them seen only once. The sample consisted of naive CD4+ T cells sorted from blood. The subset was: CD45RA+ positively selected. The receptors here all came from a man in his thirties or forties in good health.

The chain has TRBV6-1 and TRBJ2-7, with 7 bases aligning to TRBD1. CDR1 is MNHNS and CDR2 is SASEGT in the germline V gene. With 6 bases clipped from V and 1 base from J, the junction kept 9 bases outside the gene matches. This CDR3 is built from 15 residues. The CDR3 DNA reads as TGTGCCAGCAGGGGACAGACCCAATTTTCCTACGAGCAGTACTTC. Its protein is CASRGQTQFSYEQYF.

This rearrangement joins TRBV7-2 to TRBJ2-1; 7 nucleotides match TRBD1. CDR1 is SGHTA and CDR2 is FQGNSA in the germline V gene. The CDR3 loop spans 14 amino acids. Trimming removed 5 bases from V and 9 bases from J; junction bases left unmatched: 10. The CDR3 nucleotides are TGTGCCAGCAGCCCAAAAACTAGACAGGGTGAGCAGTTCTTC. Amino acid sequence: CASSPKTRQGEQFF.

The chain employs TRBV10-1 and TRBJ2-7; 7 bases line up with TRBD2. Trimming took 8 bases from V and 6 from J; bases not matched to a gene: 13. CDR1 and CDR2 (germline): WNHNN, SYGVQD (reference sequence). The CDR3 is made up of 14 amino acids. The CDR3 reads CASPMIRGGGEQYF. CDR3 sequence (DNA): TGCGCCAGCCCTATGATCCGTGGGGGGGGCGAGCAGTACTTC.

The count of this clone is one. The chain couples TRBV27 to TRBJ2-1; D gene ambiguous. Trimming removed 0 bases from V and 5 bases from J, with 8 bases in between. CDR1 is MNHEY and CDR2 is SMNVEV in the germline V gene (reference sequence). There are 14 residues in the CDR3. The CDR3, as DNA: TGTGCCAGCAGTTTATCCATGCTCCACAATGAGCAGTTCTTC. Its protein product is CASSLSMLHNEQFF.

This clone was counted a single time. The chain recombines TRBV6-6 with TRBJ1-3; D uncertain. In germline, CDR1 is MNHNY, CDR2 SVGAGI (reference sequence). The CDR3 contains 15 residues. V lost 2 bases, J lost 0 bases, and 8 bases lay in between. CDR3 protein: CASSYAGNSGNTIYF. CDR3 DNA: TGTGCCAGCAGTTACGCGGGGAACTCTGGAAACACCATATATTTT.

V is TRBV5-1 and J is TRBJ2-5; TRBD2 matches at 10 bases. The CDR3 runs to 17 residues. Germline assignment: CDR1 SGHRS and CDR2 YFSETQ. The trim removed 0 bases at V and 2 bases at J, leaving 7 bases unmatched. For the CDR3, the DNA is TGCGCCAGCAGCTTGGCCATACTAGCGGGACAGCAAGAGACCCAGTACTTC. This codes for CASSLAILAGQQETQYF.

The CDR3 DNA follows: TGTGCCTGGAGTGTACGTAAGACTAGTCTTGAGGATGAGCAGTTCTTC. It specifies CAWSVRKTSLEDEQFF. The V call is TRBV30, the J call TRBJ2-1; possibly TRBD2 for D (6 bases). V was clipped by 0 bases and J by 8 bases, with 20 bases between them. This CDR3 is 16 amino acids long. Looked up from germline, CDR1 is GTSNPN and CDR2 is SVGIG (reference sequence). The full variable domain, completed using reference TRBV30 and TRBJ2-1, is SQTIHQWPATLVQPVGSPLSLECTVEGTSNPNLYWYRQAAGRGLQLLFYSVGIGQISSEVPQNLSASRPQDRQFILSSKKLLLSDSGFYLCAWSVRKTSLEDEQFFGPGTRLTVL.

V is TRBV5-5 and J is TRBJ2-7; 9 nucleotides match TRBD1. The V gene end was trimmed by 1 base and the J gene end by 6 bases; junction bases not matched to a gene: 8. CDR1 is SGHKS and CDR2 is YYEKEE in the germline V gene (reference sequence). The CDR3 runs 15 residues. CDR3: CASSLKGQGLAEQYF. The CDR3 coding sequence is TGTGCCAGCAGCTTGAAAGGACAGGGGCTGGCCGAGCAGTACTTC.

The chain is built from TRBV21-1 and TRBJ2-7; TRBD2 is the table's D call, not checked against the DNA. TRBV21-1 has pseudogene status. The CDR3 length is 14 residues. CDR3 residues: CASSPSGAAYEQYF. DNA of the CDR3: TGTGCCAGCAGCCCCAGCGGGGCGGCCTACGAGCAGTACTTC.

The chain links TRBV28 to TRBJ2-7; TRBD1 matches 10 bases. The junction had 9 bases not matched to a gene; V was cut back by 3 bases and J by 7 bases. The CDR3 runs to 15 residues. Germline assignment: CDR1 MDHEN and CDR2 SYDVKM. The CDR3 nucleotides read TGTGCCAGCAGTTTTGGAGACAGGGGGCAATTGGAGCAGTACTTC. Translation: CASSFGDRGQLEQYF.

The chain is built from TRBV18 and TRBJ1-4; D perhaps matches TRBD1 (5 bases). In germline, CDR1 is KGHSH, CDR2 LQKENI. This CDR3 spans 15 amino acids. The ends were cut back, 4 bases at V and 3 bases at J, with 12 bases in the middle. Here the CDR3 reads CASSLAGTPNEKLFF. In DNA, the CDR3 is TGTGCCAGCTCACTAGCAGGGACTCCTAATGAAAAACTGTTTTTT.

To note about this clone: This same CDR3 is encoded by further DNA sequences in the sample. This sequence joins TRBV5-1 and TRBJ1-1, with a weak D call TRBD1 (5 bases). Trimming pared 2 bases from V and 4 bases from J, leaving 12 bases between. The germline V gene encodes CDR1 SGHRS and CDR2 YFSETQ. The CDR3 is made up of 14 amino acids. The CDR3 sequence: CASSLGQGSTEAFF. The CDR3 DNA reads TGCGCCAGCAGCTTAGGGCAGGGCAGCACTGAAGCTTTCTTT.

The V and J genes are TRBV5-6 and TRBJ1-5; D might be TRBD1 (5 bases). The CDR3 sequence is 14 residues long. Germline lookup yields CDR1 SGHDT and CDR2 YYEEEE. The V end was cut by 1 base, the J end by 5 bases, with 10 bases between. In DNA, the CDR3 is TGTGCCAGCAGCTTGATCGGGGCGGATCAGCCCCAGCATTTT. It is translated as CASSLIGADQPQHF.

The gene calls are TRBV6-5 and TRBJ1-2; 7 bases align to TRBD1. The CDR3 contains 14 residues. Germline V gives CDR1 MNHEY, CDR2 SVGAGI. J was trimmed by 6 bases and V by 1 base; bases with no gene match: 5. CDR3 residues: CASSYLGTANGYTF. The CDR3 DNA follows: TGTGCCAGCAGTTACTTGGGGACAGCAAATGGCTACACCTTC.

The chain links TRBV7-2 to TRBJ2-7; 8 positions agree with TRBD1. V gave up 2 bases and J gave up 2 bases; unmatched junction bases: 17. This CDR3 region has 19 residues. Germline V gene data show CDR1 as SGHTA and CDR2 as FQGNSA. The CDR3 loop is CASSLRRAGPGQETYEQYF. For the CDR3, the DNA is TGTGCCAGCAGCTTAAGGCGCGCTGGTCCGGGACAGGAAACCTACGAGCAGTACTTC.

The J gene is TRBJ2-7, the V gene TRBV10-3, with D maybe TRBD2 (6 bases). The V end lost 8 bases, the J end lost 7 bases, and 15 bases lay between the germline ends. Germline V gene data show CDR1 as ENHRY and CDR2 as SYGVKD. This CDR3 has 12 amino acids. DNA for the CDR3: TGTGCCATCTCGAAGGGGCGGGATGAGCAGTACTTC. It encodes CAISKGRDEQYF.

The CDR3 is CASSFQGIGGGETQYF. In nucleotides, the CDR3 is TGTGCCAGCAGCTTCCAAGGCATCGGGGGCGGGGAGACCCAGTACTTC. This chain joins TRBV5-4 and TRBJ2-5; either TRBD1 or TRBD2 may supply D (6 bases each). V was pared by 2 bases and J by 5 bases, with 19 bases between. The CDR3 has 16 amino acids. Germline CDR1 reads SGHNT; CDR2 reads YYREEE (reference sequence).

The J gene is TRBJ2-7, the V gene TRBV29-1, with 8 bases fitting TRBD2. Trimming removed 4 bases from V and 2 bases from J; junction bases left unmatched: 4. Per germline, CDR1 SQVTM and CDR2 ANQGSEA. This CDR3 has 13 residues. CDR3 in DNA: TGCAGCGTTGTAGCGGGGCCGACCTACGAGCAGTACTTC. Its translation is CSVVAGPTYEQYF.

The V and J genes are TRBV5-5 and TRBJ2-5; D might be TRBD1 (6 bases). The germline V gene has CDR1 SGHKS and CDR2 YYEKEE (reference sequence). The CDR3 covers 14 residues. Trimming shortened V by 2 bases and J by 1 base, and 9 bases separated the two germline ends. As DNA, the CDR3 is TGTGCCAGCAGCTTTCGACAGGTCCAAGAGACCCAGTACTTC. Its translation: CASSFRQVQETQYF.

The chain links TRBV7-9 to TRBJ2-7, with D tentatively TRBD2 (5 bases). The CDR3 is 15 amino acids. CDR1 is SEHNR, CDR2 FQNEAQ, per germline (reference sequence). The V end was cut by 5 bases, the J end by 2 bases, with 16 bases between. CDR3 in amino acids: CASSPSGSLAYEQYF. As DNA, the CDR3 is TGTGCCAGCAGCCCTTCGGGGAGTTTGGCCTACGAGCAGTACTTC.

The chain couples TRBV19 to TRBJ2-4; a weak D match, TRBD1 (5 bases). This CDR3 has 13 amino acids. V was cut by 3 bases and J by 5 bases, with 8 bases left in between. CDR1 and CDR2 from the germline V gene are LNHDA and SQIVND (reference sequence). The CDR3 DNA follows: TGTGCCAGTAGTATCCCAGGGCAAAACATTCAGTACTTC. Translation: CASSIPGQNIQYF.

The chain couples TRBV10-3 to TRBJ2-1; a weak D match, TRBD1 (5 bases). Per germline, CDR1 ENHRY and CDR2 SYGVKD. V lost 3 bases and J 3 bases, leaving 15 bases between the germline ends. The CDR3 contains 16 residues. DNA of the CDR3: TGTGCCATCAGTGACGGTGGGGCCCTAAACTACAATGAGCAGTTCTTC. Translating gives CAISDGGALNYNEQFF.

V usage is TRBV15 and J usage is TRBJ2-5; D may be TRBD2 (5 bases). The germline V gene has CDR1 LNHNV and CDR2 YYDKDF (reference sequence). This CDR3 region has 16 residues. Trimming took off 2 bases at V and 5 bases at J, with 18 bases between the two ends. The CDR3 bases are TGTGCCACCAGCAGAAGGAGCGGACCTCAAATCGAGACCCAGTACTTC. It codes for CATSRRSGPQIETQYF.

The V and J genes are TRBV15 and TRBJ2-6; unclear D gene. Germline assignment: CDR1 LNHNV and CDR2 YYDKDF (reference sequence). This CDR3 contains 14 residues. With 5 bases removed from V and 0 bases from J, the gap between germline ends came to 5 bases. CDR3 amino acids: CATSRPSGANVLTF. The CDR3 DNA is TGTGCCACCAGCCGACCCTCTGGGGCCAACGTCCTGACTTTC.

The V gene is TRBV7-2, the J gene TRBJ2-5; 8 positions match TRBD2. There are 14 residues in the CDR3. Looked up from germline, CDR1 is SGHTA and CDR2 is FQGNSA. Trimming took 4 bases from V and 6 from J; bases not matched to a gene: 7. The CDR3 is CASSYPGGVKTQYF. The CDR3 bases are TGTGCCAGCAGCTACCCCGGGGGGGTAAAGACCCAGTACTTC.

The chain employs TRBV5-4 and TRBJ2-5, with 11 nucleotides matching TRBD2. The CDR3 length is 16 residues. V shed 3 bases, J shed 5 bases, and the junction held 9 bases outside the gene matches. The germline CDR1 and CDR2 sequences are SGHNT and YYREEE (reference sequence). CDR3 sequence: CASSSISSGRMETQYF. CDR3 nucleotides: TGTGCCAGCAGCTCCATTTCTAGCGGGAGGATGGAGACCCAGTACTTC. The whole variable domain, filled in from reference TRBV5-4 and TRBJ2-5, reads ETGVTQSPTHLIKTRGQQVTLRCSSQSGHNTVSWYQQALGQGPQFIFQYYREEENGRGNFPPRFSGLQFPNYSSELNVNALELDDSALYLCASSSISSGRMETQYFGPGTRLLVL.

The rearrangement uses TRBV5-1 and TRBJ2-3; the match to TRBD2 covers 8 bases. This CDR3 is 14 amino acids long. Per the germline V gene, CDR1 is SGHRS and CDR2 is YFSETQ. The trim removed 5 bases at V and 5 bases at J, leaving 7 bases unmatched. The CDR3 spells CASSSGGPIDTQYF. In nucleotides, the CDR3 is TGCGCCAGCAGTTCGGGAGGGCCAATAGATACGCAGTATTTT.

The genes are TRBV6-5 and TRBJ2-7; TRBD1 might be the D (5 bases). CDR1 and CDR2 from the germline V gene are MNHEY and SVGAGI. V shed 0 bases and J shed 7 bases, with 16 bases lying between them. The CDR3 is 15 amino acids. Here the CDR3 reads CASSYSLVGLQEQYF. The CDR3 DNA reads TGTGCCAGCAGTTACTCGCTTGTGGGGCTGCAAGAGCAGTACTTC.

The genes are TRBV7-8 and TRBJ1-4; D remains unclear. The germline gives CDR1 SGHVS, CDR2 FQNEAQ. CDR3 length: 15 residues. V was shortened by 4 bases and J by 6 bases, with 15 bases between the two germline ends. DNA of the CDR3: TGTGCCAGCAGCTCCTGGGGAGGGCCGGATGAAAAACTGTTTTTT. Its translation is CASSSWGGPDEKLFF.